Sequencing of this T cell receptor beta chain was carried out in a study of OX40 agonist ivuxolimab in advanced cancers. The CDR3 is made up of 11 amino acids. The V end lost 7 bases, the J end lost 3 bases, and 9 bases lay between the germline ends. The V gene's germline CDR1 is DFQATT and CDR2 SNEGSKA (reference sequence). Some clones are missing from TCRdb's copy, which holds only in-frame ones; the method was immunoSEQ multiplex PCR. The sample yields around 55,000 clones, approximately 83% seen once. The source material was CD4+ or CD8+ T cells sorted from blood, sampled in a trial of the OX40 agonist ivuxolimab. The sequence was collected from an adult with an advanced solid tumor such as melanoma, head and neck, liver or kidney cancer. This sequence joins TRBV20-1 and TRBJ1-2, with D hard to call. The CDR3 reads CSGMIDYGYTF. For the CDR3, the DNA is TGCAGTGGTATGATCGACTATGGCTACACCTTC.